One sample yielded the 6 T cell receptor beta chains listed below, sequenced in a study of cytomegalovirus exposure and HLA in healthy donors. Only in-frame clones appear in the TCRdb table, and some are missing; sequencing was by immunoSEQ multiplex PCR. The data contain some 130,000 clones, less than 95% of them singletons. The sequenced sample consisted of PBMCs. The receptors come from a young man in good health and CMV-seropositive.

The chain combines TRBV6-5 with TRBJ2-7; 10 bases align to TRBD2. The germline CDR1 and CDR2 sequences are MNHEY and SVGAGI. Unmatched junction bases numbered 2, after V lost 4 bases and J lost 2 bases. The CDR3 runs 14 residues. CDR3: CASSWTSGTYEQYF. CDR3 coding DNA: TGTGCCAGCAGTTGGACTAGCGGAACCTACGAGCAGTACTTC.

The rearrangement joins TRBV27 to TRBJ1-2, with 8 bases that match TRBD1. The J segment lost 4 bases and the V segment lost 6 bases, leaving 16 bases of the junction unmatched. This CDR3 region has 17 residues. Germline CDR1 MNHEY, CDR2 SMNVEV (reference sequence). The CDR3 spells CASSILSGTGKPYGYTF. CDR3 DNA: TGTGCCAGCAGCATCCTCAGCGGGACAGGAAAACCCTATGGCTACACCTTC.

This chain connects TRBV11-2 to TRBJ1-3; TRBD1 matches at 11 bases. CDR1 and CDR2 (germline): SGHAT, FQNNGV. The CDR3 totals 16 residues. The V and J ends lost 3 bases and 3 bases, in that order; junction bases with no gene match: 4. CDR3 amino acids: CASSLGQGEGGNTIYF. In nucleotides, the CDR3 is TGTGCCAGCAGCTTGGGACAGGGGGAAGGTGGAAACACCATATATTTT.

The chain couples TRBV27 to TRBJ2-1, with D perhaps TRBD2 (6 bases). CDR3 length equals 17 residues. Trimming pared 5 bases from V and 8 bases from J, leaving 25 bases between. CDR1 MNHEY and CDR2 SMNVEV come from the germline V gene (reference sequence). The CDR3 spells CASSALLATGTLDEQFF. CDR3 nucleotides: TGTGCCAGCAGTGCCCTACTAGCAACGGGGACTTTGGATGAGCAGTTCTTC.

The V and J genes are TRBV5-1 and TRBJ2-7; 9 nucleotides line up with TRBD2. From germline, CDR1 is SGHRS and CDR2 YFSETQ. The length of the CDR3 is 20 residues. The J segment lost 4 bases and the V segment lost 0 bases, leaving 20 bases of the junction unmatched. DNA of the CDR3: TGCGCCAGCAGCTTGGAGGGGCCTAGCGGGAAGGCGTGGGTTCTATACGAGCAGTACTTC. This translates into CASSLEGPSGKAWVLYEQYF.

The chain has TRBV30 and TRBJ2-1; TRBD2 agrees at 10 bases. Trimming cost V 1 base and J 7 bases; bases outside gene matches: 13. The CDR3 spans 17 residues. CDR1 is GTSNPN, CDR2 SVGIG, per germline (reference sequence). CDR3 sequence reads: CAWSATLTSGVWNEQFF. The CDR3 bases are TGTGCCTGGAGTGCCACTCTTACTAGCGGGGTTTGGAATGAGCAGTTCTTC. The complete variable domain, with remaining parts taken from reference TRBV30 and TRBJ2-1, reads SQTIHQWPATLVQPVGSPLSLECTVEGTSNPNLYWYRQAAGRGLQLLFYSVGIGQISSEVPQNLSASRPQDRQFILSSKKLLLSDSGFYLCAWSATLTSGVWNEQFFGPGTRLTVL.